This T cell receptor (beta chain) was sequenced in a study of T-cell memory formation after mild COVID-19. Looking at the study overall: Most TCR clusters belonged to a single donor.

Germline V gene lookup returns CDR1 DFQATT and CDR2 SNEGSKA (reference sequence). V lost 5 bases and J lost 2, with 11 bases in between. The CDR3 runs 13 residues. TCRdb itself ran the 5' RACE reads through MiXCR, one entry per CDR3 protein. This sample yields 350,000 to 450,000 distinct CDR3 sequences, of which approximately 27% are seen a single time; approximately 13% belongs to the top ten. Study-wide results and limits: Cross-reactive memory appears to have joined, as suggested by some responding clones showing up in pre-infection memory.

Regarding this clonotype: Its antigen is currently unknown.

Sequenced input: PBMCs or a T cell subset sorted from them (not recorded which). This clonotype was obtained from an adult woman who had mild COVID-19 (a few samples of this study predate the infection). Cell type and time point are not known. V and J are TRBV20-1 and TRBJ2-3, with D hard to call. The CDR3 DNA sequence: TGCAGTGCTTTTGGCCTTGCCACAGATACGCAGTATTTT. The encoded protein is CSAFGLATDTQYF.